A selection of T cell receptor beta chains follows, all from one sample in a study of identical twins. TCRdb passed the 5' RACE reads through MiXCR, listing each CDR3 protein once. The table lists under 300,000 distinct CDR3 sequences, more than 12% of them singletons. The sequenced material came from memory (CD45RO+) T cells sorted from blood. The receptors were gathered from a woman between 18 and 29 years old in good health. CDR3s include the opening cysteine and the closing phenylalanine or tryptophan. The D gene is left open where the match is weak. Not all rows give a size; the values are once, few, many and, for expanded clones, a class.

d_call,clone_size,j_call,v_call,cdr3_nt,cdr3_aa
.,.,TRBJ2-7,TRBV20-1,TGCAGTGCCAAGGGGGAGGGGGACTACGAGCAGTACTTC,CSAKGEGDYEQYF
.,few,TRBJ2-1,TRBV12-3/TRBV12-4,TGTGCCAGCAGTTTAGTGGCCTATGAGCTCTTC,CASSLVAYELF
.,.,TRBJ2-1,TRBV12-3/TRBV12-4,TGTGCCAGCACGGACCGCGGGAACAATGAGCAGTTCTTC,CASTDRGNNEQFF
.,few,TRBJ1-1,TRBV20-1,TGCAGTGCTAGAGATTGGGGAGAGGGCGGGAACACTGAAGCTTTCTTT,CSARDWGEGGNTEAFF
.,.,TRBJ2-4,TRBV7-9,TGTGCCAGCAGCTTAGTAACGGGGGCCAAAAACATTCAGTACTTC,CASSLVTGAKNIQYF
.,few,TRBJ1-2,TRBV20-1,TGCAGTGCTTCCACAGGGATCGGCTATGGCTACACCTTC,CSASTGIGYGYTF
.,few,TRBJ2-1,TRBV5-6,TGTGCCAGCAGCTTGGTCGGCGCTGAGCAGTTCTTC,CASSLVGAEQFF
.,.,TRBJ1-1,TRBV4-3,TGCGCCAGCAGCCCCCCCCGGGTGACTGCGGGGGAAACTGAAGCTTTCTTT,CASSPPRVTAGETEAFF
.,few,TRBJ1-1,TRBV9,TGTGCCAGCAGCGTATTGGGGGGAACTGAAGCTTTCTTT,CASSVLGGTEAFF
.,few,TRBJ1-1,TRBV27,TGTGCCAGCAGTGAGACGGTCCCTAACACTGAAGCTTTCTTT,CASSETVPNTEAFF
.,few,TRBJ2-2,TRBV7-7,TGTGCCAGCAGCCCTTCCTCCATCACCGGGGAGCTGTTTTTT,CASSPSSITGELFF
.,few,TRBJ1-2,TRBV5-1,TGCGCCAGCAGCTTGGCGGCAGACTATGGCTACACCTTC,CASSLAADYGYTF
.,few,TRBJ1-1,TRBV5-1,TGCGCCAGCAGCTTGCAGCTGTTGGACACTGAAGCTTTCTTT,CASSLQLLDTEAFF
.,many,TRBJ2-3,TRBV6-2/TRBV6-3,TGTGCCAGCAGTTACAGTATCCAGAGCGGCCATGGGGCAGATACGCAGTATTTT,CASSYSIQSGHGADTQYF
.,few,TRBJ2-5,TRBV4-2,TGTGCCAGCAGCCAAGGTGCGTCCCGAGAGACCCAGTACTTC,CASSQGASRETQYF
TRBD1,.,TRBJ2-1,TRBV12-3/TRBV12-4,TGTGCCAGCAGATCCCGGGACAGGGGGCCCAATGAGCAGTTCTTC,CASRSRDRGPNEQFF
.,.,TRBJ1-1,TRBV18,TGTGCCAGCTCACCCGGCTTGGCTACTGAAGCTTTCTTT,CASSPGLATEAFF
.,many,TRBJ1-6,TRBV19,TGTGCCAGTAGTATTCGCCCGCCCAGCTCCTATAATTCACCCCTCCACTTT,CASSIRPPSSYNSPLHF
TRBD1,.,TRBJ1-2,TRBV3-1,TGTGCCAGCAGCCCGGACAGGCGCTATGGCTACACCTTC,CASSPDRRYGYTF
.,few,TRBJ1-5,TRBV25-1,TGTGCCAGCAGTGCCCGACAGCCTAATCAGCCCCAGCATTTT,CASSARQPNQPQHF
TRBD1,few,TRBJ1-1,TRBV10-3,TGTGCCATCAGGGCCACGGGACAGGGGGCGGGCACTGAAGCTTTCTTT,CAIRATGQGAGTEAFF
.,once,TRBJ1-6,TRBV11-2,TGTGCCAGCAGCTTAGAACCCGGGCCGGGTTCACCCCTCCACTTT,CASSLEPGPGSPLHF
.,many,TRBJ2-1,TRBV29-1,TGCAGCGTTCTTCTTGAGAGCTCCTACAATGAGCAGTTCTTC,CSVLLESSYNEQFF
.,.,TRBJ2-5,TRBV12-3/TRBV12-4,TGTGCCAGCAGTTTAGGGAGAAAAGAGACCCAGTACTTC,CASSLGRKETQYF
.,few,TRBJ2-5,TRBV11-3,TGTGCCAGCAGCTCGGGGACAAGACAAGAGACCCAGTACTTC,CASSSGTRQETQYF
.,.,TRBJ2-1,TRBV4-1,TGCGCCAGCAGCCAAACACGGAGGGAGCAGTTCTTC,CASSQTRREQFF
.,few,TRBJ2-1,TRBV20-1,TGCAGTGCTCCCCGGCCCGGACTCTACAATGAGCAGTTCTTC,CSAPRPGLYNEQFF
.,once,TRBJ2-3,TRBV12-5,TGTGTTAGTGGTTTGGTACCAGATACGCAGTATTTT,CVSGLVPDTQYF
TRBD1,many,TRBJ2-7,TRBV29-1,TGCAGCGTTGAACGACAGGGTCTAGGCGAGCAGTACTTC,CSVERQGLGEQYF
.,few,TRBJ2-7,TRBV7-2,TGTGCCAGCAGCCAAAGGGGTGGGGGGGGCTTCTACGAGCAGTACTTC,CASSQRGGGGFYEQYF
.,many,TRBJ2-1,TRBV20-1,TGCAGTGCTAGCCCGGGGACCCGTTACAATGAGCAGTTCTTC,CSASPGTRYNEQFF
TRBD1,.,TRBJ2-7,TRBV20-1,TGCAGTGCTAGGCCCGGGACAGGGGCCTCCTACGAGCAGTACTTC,CSARPGTGASYEQYF
.,.,TRBJ2-1,TRBV20-1,TGCAGTGCTAGAGTCTCCGGGACTCTATCCTACAATGAGCAGTTCTTC,CSARVSGTLSYNEQFF
.,many,TRBJ2-1,TRBV5-5,TGTGCCAGCAGCTTGGTAGGGAGCTCCTACAATGAGCAGTTCTTC,CASSLVGSSYNEQFF
TRBD1,.,TRBJ2-3,TRBV6-2/TRBV6-3,TGTGCCAGCAGTTACTCGAGGGCAGGGGGCCGGACAGATACGCAGTATTTT,CASSYSRAGGRTDTQYF
TRBD1,.,TRBJ2-5,TRBV11-2,TGTGCCAGCAGCAAAACGTGGGGACAGGGATTGGGAGAGACCCAGTACTTC,CASSKTWGQGLGETQYF
.,.,TRBJ2-3,TRBV20-1,TGCAGTGCTTTGCGGGGGCGGGGAGATACGCAGTATTTT,CSALRGRGDTQYF
.,many,TRBJ2-3,TRBV12-3/TRBV12-4,TGTGCCAGCCGTTCCCCGGGGACAGATACGCAGTATTTT,CASRSPGTDTQYF
.,few,TRBJ2-7,TRBV7-9,TGTGCCAGCAGCTTAGCCGGGACACCTATTAAGCAGTACTTC,CASSLAGTPIKQYF
TRBD2,.,TRBJ2-3,TRBV9,TGTGCCAGCAGCGTAAGGGCTAGCGGGACTTTGGGTACGCAGTATTTT,CASSVRASGTLGTQYF
.,many,TRBJ1-4,TRBV5-1,TGCGCCAGCAGCTTGGATGGACAAAGAGGTGAAAAACTGTTTTTT,CASSLDGQRGEKLFF
.,.,TRBJ2-7,TRBV12-3/TRBV12-4,TGTGCCAGCAGTTTTAGTTTCCAGGCCTACGAGCAGTACTTC,CASSFSFQAYEQYF
.,once,TRBJ1-1,TRBV20-1,TGCAGTCCCTTGATTGCAGTAACAGGTGAAGCTTTCTTT,CSPLIAVTGEAFF
.,few,TRBJ1-1,TRBV2,TGTGCCCCTCGGGGCGCTTTCTTT,CAPRGAFF
.,few,TRBJ2-7,TRBV11-3,TGTGCCAGCAGCAATCACCAGGGGACCATCTACGAGCAGTACTTC,CASSNHQGTIYEQYF
TRBD1,few,TRBJ2-3,TRBV3-1,TGTGCCAGCAGCTGGACAGGGCGCACAGATACGCAGTATTTT,CASSWTGRTDTQYF
.,few,TRBJ2-2,TRBV5-1,TGCGCCAGCAGCTTAAACCCCGGAGGCGGGGAGCTGTTTTTT,CASSLNPGGGELFF
.,many,TRBJ2-7,TRBV24-1,TGTGCCACCAGTGATAACGAGCAGTACTTC,CATSDNEQYF
.,.,TRBJ2-2,TRBV6-2/TRBV6-3,TGTGCCAGCAGGAAGAGGACGAACACCGGGGAGCTGTTTTTT,CASRKRTNTGELFF
TRBD1,few,TRBJ2-5,TRBV24-1,TGTGCCACCAGTGAACTCCAGGGGGCACGAGAGACCCAGTACTTC,CATSELQGARETQYF
.,.,TRBJ2-2,TRBV6-1,TGTGCCAGCACCCCACTGCCCGGGGGGAACACCGGGGAGCTGTTTTTT,CASTPLPGGNTGELFF